This TCR beta chain emerged from a study of T cell clonality in common variable immunodeficiency. General study points: TCRbeta clonality was increased in CVID versus healthy controls. In common variable immunodeficiency, TCR beta chains reportedly carried fewer deletions and N-nucleotide insertions.

Many counts were recorded for this clone. Its target is unknown. The CDR3 extends 3 residues past the end of the read, so its final part is completed from the germline J gene. This CDR3 has 17 amino acids. CDR1 is DFQATT, CDR2 SNEGSKA, per germline (reference sequence). V lost 0 bases and J 4 bases, leaving 19 bases between the germline ends. Heparinized whole blood, about 4.5 to 9 ml, came from each donor. CVID and control samples used equivalent genomic DNA input. Assay: immunoSEQ multiplex PCR; the TCRdb copy retains only in-frame clones and omits some. The table lists some 80,000 clones, no singletons, with around 0.82% in the top ten.

This sequence joins TRBV20-1 and TRBJ2-1, with a weak D call TRBD1 (8 bases). The sequenced material came from peripheral blood mononuclear cells. This TCR came from a person aged 18 to 75 in good health. CDR3 sequence: CSARDSRGQGGYNEQFF. The CDR3 bases that were read are TGCAGTGCTAGAGATTCTCGCGGACAGGGAGGGTACAATGAG.